These 20 T cell receptor beta chains originate from one sample sequenced in a study of shared clonotypes between healthy human individuals. This table comes from immunoSEQ multiplex PCR, and its TCRdb copy is limited to in-frame clones, with some not included. The sample includes a few hundred thousand clones, around 79% of them seen just once. Sample: PBMCs. Source of these receptors: a middle-aged woman in good health. Some clones in this sample may be carry-over from other donors' samples.

The chain links TRBV29-1 to TRBJ2-7; D assignment may be TRBD1 or TRBD2 (6 bases each). The CDR3 has 15 amino acids. V lost 4 bases, J lost 3 bases, and 19 bases lay in between. CDR1 is SQVTM, CDR2 ANQGSEA, per germline. CDR3 bases: TGCAGCGTTGGTGCCCGACTAGGACAGTTCTACGAGCAGTACTTC. Protein: CSVGARLGQFYEQYF.

J is TRBJ2-4 and V is TRBV19; TRBD1 agrees at 11 bases. Unmatched junction bases numbered 6, after V lost 5 bases and J lost 9 bases. This CDR3 has 14 amino acids. Germline loops: CDR1 LNHDA, CDR2 SQIVND (reference sequence). The CDR3 DNA sequence: TGTGCCAGTAGTCCGGACAGGGGGCTAAGCATTCAGTACTTC. Its protein product is CASSPDRGLSIQYF.

This clone has just one count. The chain has TRBV11-2 and TRBJ1-2, with D unresolved. V was clipped by 1 base and J by 2 bases, with 8 bases between them. The CDR3 contains 14 residues. Germline CDR1 is SGHAT and CDR2 is FQNNGV. This CDR3 is CASSLGSGNYGYTF. The CDR3 DNA is TGTGCCAGCAGCTTAGGATCCGGAAACTATGGCTACACCTTC.

The rearrangement uses TRBV2 and TRBJ2-3; weak D call: TRBD1 (5 bases). Germline values: CDR1 SNHLY, CDR2 FYNNEI. This CDR3 is built from 16 residues. Trimming shortened V by 3 bases and J by 4 bases, and 17 bases separated the two germline ends. The CDR3 DNA follows: TGTGCCAGCAGTGAGCAGGGCTACCCCCGCGCAGATACGCAGTATTTT. Translated: CASSEQGYPRADTQYF.

The chain combines TRBV7-6 with TRBJ2-1; 8 bases map to TRBD2. Germline CDR1 is SGHVS and CDR2 is FNYEAQ. CDR3 length: 16 residues. The J segment lost 2 bases and the V segment lost 1 base, leaving 4 bases of the junction unmatched. The CDR3 DNA sequence: TGTGCCAGCAGCTTAGATCGAGCGGGGGCCTACAATGAGCAGTTCTTC. Amino acid sequence: CASSLDRAGAYNEQFF.

The genes are TRBV5-1 and TRBJ2-3; D ambiguous. Germline V gives CDR1 SGHRS, CDR2 YFSETQ. Trimming cost V 0 bases and J 2 bases, with 7 bases left between them. The length of the CDR3 is 14 residues. In DNA, the CDR3 is TGCGCCAGCAGCTTGGTTCAGAACACAGATACGCAGTATTTT. Amino acids: CASSLVQNTDTQYF.

About this clone: The junction departs from germline at one end; a sequencing error may be responsible. The chain is built from TRBV28 and TRBJ1-1; no reliable D call. The CDR3 loop spans 14 amino acids. Germline assignment: CDR1 MDHEN and CDR2 SYDVKM. CDR3 nucleotides: TGTGCCAGCATTAGCGGCGCCATGAACACTGGAGCTTTCTTT. Protein sequence: CASISGAMNTGAFF.

As to this clone: Its ends do not fully match the called genes, so a read error is possible. The chain joins TRBV4-2 to TRBJ1-3, with a weak D call TRBD1 (5 bases). This CDR3 region has 12 residues. The germline CDR1 and CDR2 sequences are LGHNA and YNFKEQ. Here the CDR3 DNA reads TGTGCCAGCAGCCAAGACCTGAGGGGACGGAATTTT. Translation gives CASSQDLRGRNF.

The CDR3 loop reads CASRIPQVGTQYF. The CDR3 DNA is TGTGCCAGCAGGATCCCCCAGGTTGGGACGCAGTATTTT. The chain carries TRBV21-1 and TRBJ2-3; TRBD1 is the table's D call and was not checked against the DNA. TRBV21-1 is marked as a pseudogene. CDR3 length equals 13 residues.

The chain carries TRBV28 and TRBJ1-4; the D is unclear. Trimming removed 5 bases at V and 4 bases at J, with 14 bases between. The CDR3 runs to 15 residues. Looked up from germline, CDR1 is MDHEN and CDR2 is SYDVKM. The CDR3 coding sequence is TGTGCCAGCAGTCCGCGGACTGCCGGTAATGAAAAACTGTTTTTT. As protein: CASSPRTAGNEKLFF.

The chain employs TRBV4-1 and TRBJ1-2; 11 nucleotides agree with TRBD1. Germline V gene data show CDR1 as MGHRA and CDR2 as YSYEKL. V trimming: 3 bases; J trimming: 3 bases; junction bases outside the gene matches: 6. The CDR3 totals 16 residues. The CDR3 sequence: CASSHGQGAQHYGYTF. DNA of the CDR3: TGCGCCAGCAGCCATGGACAGGGGGCCCAGCACTATGGCTACACCTTC.

V gene TRBV11-2 combines with J gene TRBJ2-7; 11 positions agree with TRBD1. The CDR3 contains 15 residues. Per the germline V gene, CDR1 is SGHAT and CDR2 is FQNNGV. With 3 bases clipped from V and 3 bases from J, the junction kept 4 bases outside the gene matches. CDR3 region: CASSFSGQGGYEQYF. As DNA, the CDR3 is TGTGCCAGCAGCTTTTCGGGACAGGGGGGCTACGAGCAGTACTTC.

V usage is TRBV14 and J usage is TRBJ2-4; D perhaps matches TRBD1 (5 bases). Between the trimmed V and J ends, which lost 1 base and 7 bases, there was a span of 14 bases. Per germline, CDR1 SGHDN and CDR2 FVKESK. CDR3 length equals 15 residues. The CDR3 protein is CASSQVGSGFNIQYF. The CDR3 nucleotides are TGTGCCAGCAGCCAAGTGGGTTCAGGGTTCAACATTCAGTACTTC. Together with reference TRBV14 and TRBJ2-4, the CDR3 gives the full variable domain: EAGVTQFPSHSVIEKGQTVTLRCDPISGHDNLYWYRRVMGKEIKFLLHFVKESKQDESGMPNNRFLAERTGGTYSTLKVQPAELEDSGVYFCASSQVGSGFNIQYFGAGTRLSVL.

The chain links TRBV14 to TRBJ2-1; possible D gene TRBD2, 6 bases. Germline CDR1 and CDR2: SGHDN and FVKESK. Trimming stripped 0 bases from V and 8 bases from J, with 14 bases between. The CDR3 is 15 amino acids. Written as DNA, the CDR3 is TGTGCCAGCAGCCAAGACCAGTCCCGGGAGTATGAGCAGTTCTTC. This sequence encodes CASSQDQSREYEQFF.

This chain connects TRBV5-1 to TRBJ1-2; no clear D. From germline, CDR1 is SGHRS and CDR2 YFSETQ. The V end lost 4 bases, the J end lost 7 bases, and 14 bases lay between the germline ends. This CDR3 spans 13 amino acids. The chain's CDR3 is CASSPEGSGGYTF. The CDR3 DNA reads as TGCGCCAGCAGCCCCGAAGGGTCTGGTGGCTACACCTTC.

This clone appeared a single time. This sequence joins TRBV4-2 and TRBJ1-3; D is ambiguous. This CDR3 is 16 amino acids long. Germline CDR1 and CDR2: LGHNA and YNFKEQ. V dropped 0 bases and J dropped 0 bases, with 9 bases sitting between them. CDR3 DNA sequence: TGTGCCAGCAGCCAAGAATTGGCTTTCTCTGGAAACACCATATATTTT. It codes for CASSQELAFSGNTIYF.

The chain recombines TRBV6-4 with TRBJ2-7; TRBD1 or TRBD2 may be the D gene (7 bases each). V lost 2 bases to trimming and J lost 4 bases, with 21 bases between them. Looked up from germline, CDR1 is MRHNA and CDR2 is SNTAGT. The CDR3 loop spans 17 amino acids. The CDR3 here is CASSDHRGGGGRYEQYF. The CDR3, as DNA: TGTGCCAGCAGTGACCACAGGGGCGGGGGAGGCAGATACGAGCAGTACTTC.

J is TRBJ2-7 and V is TRBV19; possibly TRBD2 for D (5 bases). CDR3 length: 13 residues. Germline loops: CDR1 LNHDA, CDR2 SQIVND (reference sequence). The ends were cut back, 7 bases at V and 5 bases at J, with 15 bases in the middle. CDR3 residues: CASKIEGSNEQYF. In nucleotides, the CDR3 is TGTGCCAGTAAAATAGAGGGAAGCAACGAGCAGTACTTC.

The CDR3 sequence: CASSFHDRGGTGELFF. In DNA, the CDR3 is TGTGCCAGCAGCTTTCACGACAGGGGAGGGACCGGGGAGCTGTTTTTT. The chain has TRBV7-3 and TRBJ2-2, with D possibly TRBD1 on 8 matching bases. Germline loops: CDR1 SGHTA, CDR2 FQGTGA. The CDR3 is 16 amino acids. V shed 3 bases and J shed 5 bases, with 16 bases lying between them. The variable domain in full, completed from reference TRBV7-3 and TRBJ2-2, reads GAGVSQTPSNKVTEKGKYVELRCDPISGHTALYWYRQSLGQGPEFLIYFQGTGAADDSGLPNDRFFAVRPEGSVSTLKIQRTERGDSAVYLCASSFHDRGGTGELFFGEGSRLTVL.

This chain joins TRBV7-3 and TRBJ2-2; 7 bases are shared with TRBD1. Trimming took 8 bases from V and 6 from J; bases not matched to a gene: 6. The CDR3 has 13 amino acids. Per germline, CDR1 SGHTA and CDR2 FQGTGA. The CDR3 reads CASGPQGAGELFF. In DNA form, the CDR3 reads TGTGCCAGCGGCCCCCAGGGGGCCGGGGAGCTGTTTTTT.